The 17 T cell receptor beta chains below all came from one sample that was sequenced in a study of T cells in Graves' hyperthyroidism and ophthalmopathy. Amplification targeted TCR beta CDR3 regions from RNA transcripts. The HTBI primer set drove a first-round RT-PCR of the TCR CDR3. TCRdb re-analysed the multiplex PCR reads in MiXCR, keeping a single row per CDR3 protein. Among some 600,000 distinct CDR3 sequences listed, about 43% were seen once. Material: peripheral blood or thyroid tissue (not recorded which). All receptors derive from a woman in her late teens or twenties with Graves' hyperthyroidism.

This clonotype was counted a few times. CDR3 loop: CASSPFEGVRTEAFF. The CDR3 DNA is TGTGCCAGCAGTCCTTTCGAAGGGGTCCGGACTGAAGCTTTCTTT. The V gene is TRBV7-3, the J gene TRBJ1-1; D is possibly TRBD1 (5 bases). The V end was cut by 6 bases, the J end by 5 bases, with 19 bases between. Germline V gives CDR1 SGHTA, CDR2 FQGTGA. The CDR3 extends over 15 amino acids.

This clonotype was seen a handful of times. This rearrangement joins TRBV20-1 to TRBJ1-1, with 7 bases fitting TRBD1. The CDR3 sequence is 16 residues long. Trimming took 4 bases from V and 1 from J; bases not matched to a gene: 12. Germline V gives CDR1 DFQATT, CDR2 SNEGSKA (reference sequence). The CDR3 sequence: CSAKVGTARGNTEAFF. The CDR3 region has the DNA TGCAGTGCTAAGGTAGGGACAGCCCGAGGGAACACTGAAGCTTTCTTT.

The CDR3 bases are TGCAGCGCTAAACCTGCAGGGGGTTTTACTGAAGCTTTCTTT. Translation gives CSAKPAGGFTEAFF. This sequence joins TRBV29-1 and TRBJ1-1, with 7 bases that match TRBD1. CDR3 size: 14 residues. V was clipped by 7 bases and J by 5 bases; unmatched bases: 13. Germline V gene data show CDR1 as SQVTM and CDR2 as ANQGSEA.

This clonotype occurred a few times. This chain joins TRBV2 and TRBJ1-1, with TRBD1 matching 8 bases. The CDR3 covers 16 residues. With 8 bases clipped from V and 0 bases from J, the junction kept 11 bases outside the gene matches. Per germline, CDR1 SNHLY and CDR2 FYNNEI. The CDR3 coding sequence is TGTGCCAGCTTGGAGGACAGGGTCCCTATGAACACTGAAGCTTTCTTT. This codes for CASLEDRVPMNTEAFF.

There are a few counts of this clonotype. The rearrangement links TRBV20-1 to TRBJ2-5, with D perhaps TRBD1 or TRBD2 (5 bases each). V lost 4 bases and J 5 bases, leaving 14 bases between the germline ends. The CDR3 extends over 13 amino acids. The germline gives CDR1 DFQATT, CDR2 SNEGSKA (reference sequence). The CDR3 DNA follows: TGCAGTGCTACCGGGACCGGGGAGGAGACCCAGTACTTC. Residues: CSATGTGEETQYF.

This clonotype was detected only a few times. The rearrangement uses TRBV7-2 and TRBJ1-6; 7 bases align to TRBD1. This CDR3 is 16 amino acids long. With V trimmed by 8 bases and J by 7 bases, 14 bases remained unmatched. CDR1 and CDR2 from the germline V gene are SGHTA and FQGNSA. DNA for the CDR3: TGTGCCAGCCGGAAAAAAACAGGGGAGGCGAATTCACCCCTCCACTTT. It yields the protein CASRKKTGEANSPLHF.

Points on this clonotype: Mismatch with germline at one junction end may stem from a read error. The rearrangement uses TRBV7-3 and TRBJ2-5; D might be TRBD2 (5 bases). Germline V gene sequence: CDR1 SGHTA, CDR2 FQGTGA. This CDR3 region has 11 residues. In nucleotides, the CDR3 is TGCGCCAGCAGCCCGAGCGGGACCCAGTACTTC. It is translated as CASSPSGTQYF.

V usage is TRBV2 and J usage is TRBJ2-7, with 9 bases fitting TRBD2. The CDR3 is 14 amino acids. With V trimmed by 4 bases and J by 2 bases, 3 bases remained unmatched. The germline V gene has CDR1 SNHLY and CDR2 FYNNEI. The DNA for the CDR3 is TGTGCCAGCAGTGGACTAGCGGAACCCTACGAGCAGTACTTC. This codes for CASSGLAEPYEQYF.

A remark on this clonotype: Germline is not matched at one junction end, which may reflect a read error. This chain joins TRBV29-1 and TRBJ2-2; 12 bases fit TRBD1. The germline gives CDR1 SQVTM, CDR2 ANQGSEA. This CDR3 contains 11 residues. The CDR3 reads CSVKGGTGGLF. CDR3 DNA sequence: TGCAGCGTTAAGGGCGGGACAGGGGGCCTTTTT.

This sequence joins TRBV29-1 and TRBJ1-5; D gene ambiguous. Trimming pared 8 bases from V and 9 bases from J, leaving 17 bases between. CDR3 length: 12 amino acids. The germline gives CDR1 SQVTM, CDR2 ANQGSEA. DNA for the CDR3: TGCAGCCCCGGGGTGGCCGGTGGGCCCCAGCATTTT. It encodes CSPGVAGGPQHF.

This clonotype was counted ten times or more. The genes are TRBV14 and TRBJ1-4, with D unresolved. This CDR3 region has 13 residues. V lost 7 bases, J lost 4 bases, and 10 bases lay in between. Germline V gives CDR1 SGHDN, CDR2 FVKESK. The CDR3 DNA is TGTGCCAGCAATCGAGGGATTAATGAAAAACTGTTTTTT. This codes for CASNRGINEKLFF. Based on the CDR3 plus reference TRBV14 and TRBJ1-4, the full variable domain is EAGVTQFPSHSVIEKGQTVTLRCDPISGHDNLYWYRRVMGKEIKFLLHFVKESKQDESGMPNNRFLAERTGGTYSTLKVQPAELEDSGVYFCASNRGINEKLFFGSGTQLSVL.

The J gene is TRBJ1-2, the V gene TRBV9; D might be TRBD1 (6 bases). The CDR3 has 16 amino acids. The ends were cut back, 3 bases at V and 1 base at J, with 16 bases in the middle. CDR1 SGDLS and CDR2 YYNGEE come from the germline V gene. DNA for the CDR3: TGTGCCAGCAGCGGCACAGGGAAGTCGGTTAACTATGGCTACACCTTC. As protein: CASSGTGKSVNYGYTF. The complete variable domain, with remaining parts taken from reference TRBV9 and TRBJ1-2, reads DSGVTQTPKHLITATGQRVTLRCSPRSGDLSVYWYQQSLDQGLQFLIQYYNGEERAKGNILERFSAQQFPDLHSELNLSSLELGDSALYFCASSGTGKSVNYGYTFGSGTRLTVV.

The table lists this clonotype with many counts. CDR3 loop: CASSLDYNQPQHF. In DNA, the CDR3 is TGTGCCAGCAGTTTAGACTACAATCAGCCCCAGCATTTT. V is TRBV2 and J is TRBJ1-5; D is undetermined. The CDR3 covers 13 residues. Trimming removed 5 bases from V and 3 bases from J, with 8 bases in between. The germline gives CDR1 SNHLY, CDR2 FYNNEI.

This clonotype was recorded a few times. The rearrangement uses TRBV2 and TRBJ2-5; D is perhaps TRBD1 (6 bases). The germline CDR1 and CDR2 sequences are SNHLY and FYNNEI. This CDR3 has 14 amino acids. V was shortened by 6 bases and J by 2 bases, with 13 bases between the two germline ends. The CDR3 loop is CASSRTVWQETQYF. CDR3 coding DNA: TGTGCCAGCAGCCGGACAGTTTGGCAAGAGACCCAGTACTTC.

J is TRBJ1-3 and V is TRBV10-3; 7 bases match TRBD1. From germline, CDR1 is ENHRY and CDR2 SYGVKD. This CDR3 comprises 15 residues. Trimming took 10 bases from V and 0 from J; bases not matched to a gene: 9. The CDR3 loop reads CASRQGPISGNTIYF. The CDR3 nucleotides are TGTGCCAGCAGACAGGGTCCCATCTCTGGAAACACCATATATTTT.

This clonotype was observed a handful of times. The chain links TRBV12-3 or TRBV12-4 to TRBJ2-7; 10 nucleotides line up with TRBD2. This CDR3 is 15 amino acids long. Unmatched junction bases numbered 5, after V lost 0 bases and J lost 6 bases. The CDR3 coding sequence is TGTGCCAGCAGTTTAGCGCTAGCGGGAGTTGGCGAGCAGTACTTC. It codes for CASSLALAGVGEQYF.

As concerns this clonotype: Just one base apart from a much larger clone, this may be a read error. J is TRBJ1-1 and V is TRBV6-5; D is undetermined. CDR3 length equals 12 residues. Per germline, CDR1 MNHEY and CDR2 SVGAGI. CDR3 coding DNA: TGTGCCGGCAGTTCCGGGGTCACTGAAGCTTTCTTT. Protein sequence: CAGSSGVTEAFF.